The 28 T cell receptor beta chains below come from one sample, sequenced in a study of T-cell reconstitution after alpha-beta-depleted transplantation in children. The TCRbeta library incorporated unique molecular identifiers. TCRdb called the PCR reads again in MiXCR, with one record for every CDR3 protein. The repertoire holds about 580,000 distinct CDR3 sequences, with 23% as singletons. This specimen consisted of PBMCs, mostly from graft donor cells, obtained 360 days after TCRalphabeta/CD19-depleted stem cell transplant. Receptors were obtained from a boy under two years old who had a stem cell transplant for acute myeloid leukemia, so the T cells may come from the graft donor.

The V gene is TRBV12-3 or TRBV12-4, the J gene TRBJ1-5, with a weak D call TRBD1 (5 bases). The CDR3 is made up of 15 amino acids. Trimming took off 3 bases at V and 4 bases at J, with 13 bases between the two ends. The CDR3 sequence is CASSFGGGPNQPQHF. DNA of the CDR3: TGTGCCAGCAGTTTCGGGGGGGGACCTAATCAGCCCCAGCATTTT.

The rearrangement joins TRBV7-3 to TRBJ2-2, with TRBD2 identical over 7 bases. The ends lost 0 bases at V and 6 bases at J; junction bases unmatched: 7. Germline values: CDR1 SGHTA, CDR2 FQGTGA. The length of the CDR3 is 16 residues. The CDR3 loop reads CASSLTNEGRAGELFF. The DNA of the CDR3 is TGTGCCAGCAGCTTAACGAACGAGGGGAGGGCCGGGGAGCTGTTTTTT.

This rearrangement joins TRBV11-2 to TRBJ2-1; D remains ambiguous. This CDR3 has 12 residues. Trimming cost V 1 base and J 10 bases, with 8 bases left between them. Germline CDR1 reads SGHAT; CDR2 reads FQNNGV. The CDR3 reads CASSLGPPEQFF. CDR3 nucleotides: TGTGCCAGCAGCTTAGGCCCACCGGAGCAGTTCTTC.

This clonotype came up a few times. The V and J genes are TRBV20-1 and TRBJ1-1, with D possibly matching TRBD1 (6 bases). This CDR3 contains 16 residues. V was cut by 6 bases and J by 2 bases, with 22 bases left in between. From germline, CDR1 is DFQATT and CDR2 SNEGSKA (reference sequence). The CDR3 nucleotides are TGCAGTGCAAGGGGGACGGCAGGGATTCCAAACACTGAAGCTTTCTTT. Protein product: CSARGTAGIPNTEAFF.

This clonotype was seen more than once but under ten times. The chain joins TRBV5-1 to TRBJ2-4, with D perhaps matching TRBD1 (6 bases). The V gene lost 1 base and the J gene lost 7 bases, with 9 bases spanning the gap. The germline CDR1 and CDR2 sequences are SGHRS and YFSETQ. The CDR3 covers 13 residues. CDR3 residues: CASSLNRENIQYF. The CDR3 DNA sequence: TGCGCCAGCAGCTTGAACAGGGAGAACATTCAGTACTTC. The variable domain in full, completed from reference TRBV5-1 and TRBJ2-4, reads KAGVTQTPRYLIKTRGQQVTLSCSPISGHRSVSWYQQTPGQGLQFLFEYFSETQRNKGNFPGRFSGRQFSNSRSEMNVSTLELGDSALYLCASSLNRENIQYFGAGTRLSVL.

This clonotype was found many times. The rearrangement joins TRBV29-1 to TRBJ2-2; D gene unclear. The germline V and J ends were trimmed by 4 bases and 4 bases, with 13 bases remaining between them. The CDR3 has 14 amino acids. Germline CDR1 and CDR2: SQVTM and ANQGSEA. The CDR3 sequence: CSVVFGPSTGELFF. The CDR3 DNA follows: TGCAGCGTTGTATTCGGACCTAGCACCGGGGAGCTGTTTTTT.

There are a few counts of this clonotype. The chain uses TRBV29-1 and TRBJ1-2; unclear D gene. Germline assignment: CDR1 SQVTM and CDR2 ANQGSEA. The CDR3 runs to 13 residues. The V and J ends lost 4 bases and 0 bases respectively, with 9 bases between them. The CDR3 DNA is TGCAGCGTTGGGGTCAGCGCTAACTATGGCTACACCTTC. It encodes CSVGVSANYGYTF.

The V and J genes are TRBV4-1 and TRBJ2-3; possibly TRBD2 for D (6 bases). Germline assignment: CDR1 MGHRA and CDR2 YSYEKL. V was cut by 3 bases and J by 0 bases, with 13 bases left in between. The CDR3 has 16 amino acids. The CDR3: CASSQPGASSTDTQYF. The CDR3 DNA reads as TGCGCCAGCAGCCAGCCGGGAGCCTCTAGCACAGATACGCAGTATTTT.

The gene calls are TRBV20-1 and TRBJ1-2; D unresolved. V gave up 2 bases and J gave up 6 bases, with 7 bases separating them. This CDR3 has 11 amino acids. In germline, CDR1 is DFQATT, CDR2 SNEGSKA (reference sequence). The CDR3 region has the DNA TGCAGTGCTAGAATCCCAGATGGCTACACCTTC. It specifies CSARIPDGYTF.

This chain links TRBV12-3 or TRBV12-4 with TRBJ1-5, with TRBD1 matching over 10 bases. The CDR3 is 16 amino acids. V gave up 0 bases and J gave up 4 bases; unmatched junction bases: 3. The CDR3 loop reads CASSLARDRGNQPQHF. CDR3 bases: TGTGCCAGCAGTTTAGCGCGGGACAGGGGAAATCAGCCCCAGCATTTT.

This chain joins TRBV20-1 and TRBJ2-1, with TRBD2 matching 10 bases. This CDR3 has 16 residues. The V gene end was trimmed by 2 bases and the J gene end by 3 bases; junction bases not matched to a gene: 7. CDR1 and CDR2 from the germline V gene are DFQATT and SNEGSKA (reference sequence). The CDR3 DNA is TGCAGTGCTAGATCGGAGCGGGGGGGGCTCTACAATGAGCAGTTCTTC. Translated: CSARSERGGLYNEQFF.

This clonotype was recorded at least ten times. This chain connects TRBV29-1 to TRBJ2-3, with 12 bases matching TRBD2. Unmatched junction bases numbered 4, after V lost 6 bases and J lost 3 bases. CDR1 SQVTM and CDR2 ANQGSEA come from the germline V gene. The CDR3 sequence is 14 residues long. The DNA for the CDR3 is TGCAGCGTCCGACTAGCGGGGGAAACAGATACGCAGTATTTT. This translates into CSVRLAGETDTQYF.

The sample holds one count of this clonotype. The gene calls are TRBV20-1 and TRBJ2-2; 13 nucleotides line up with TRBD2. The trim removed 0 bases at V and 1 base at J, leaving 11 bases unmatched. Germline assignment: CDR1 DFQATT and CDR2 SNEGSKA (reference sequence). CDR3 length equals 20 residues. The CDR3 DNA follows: TGCAGTGCTAGAGATAGGGGGGGGACTAGCGGGGTATGGAACACCGGGGAGCTGTTTTTT. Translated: CSARDRGGTSGVWNTGELFF.

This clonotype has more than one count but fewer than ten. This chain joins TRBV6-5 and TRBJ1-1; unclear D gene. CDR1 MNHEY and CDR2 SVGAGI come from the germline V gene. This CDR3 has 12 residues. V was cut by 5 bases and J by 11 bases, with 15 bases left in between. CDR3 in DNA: TGTGCCAGCAGTACGGTGACCGGGAGTGCTTTCTTT. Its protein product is CASSTVTGSAFF.

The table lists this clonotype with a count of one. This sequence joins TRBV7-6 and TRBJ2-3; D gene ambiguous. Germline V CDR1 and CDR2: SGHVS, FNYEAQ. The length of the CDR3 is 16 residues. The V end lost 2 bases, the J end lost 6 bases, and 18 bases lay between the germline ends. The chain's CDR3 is CASSLNSGQIPDTQYF. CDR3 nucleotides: TGTGCCAGCAGCTTAAACTCTGGGCAGATCCCGGATACGCAGTATTTT. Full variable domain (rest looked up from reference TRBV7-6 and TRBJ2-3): GAGVSQSPRYKVTKRGQDVALRCDPISGHVSLYWYRQALGQGPEFLTYFNYEAQQDKSGLPNDRFSAERPEGSISTLTIQRTEQRDSAMYRCASSLNSGQIPDTQYFGPGTRLTVL.

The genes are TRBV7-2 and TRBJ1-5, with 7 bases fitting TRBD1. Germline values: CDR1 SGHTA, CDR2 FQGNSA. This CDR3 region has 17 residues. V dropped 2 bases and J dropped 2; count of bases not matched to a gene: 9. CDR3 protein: CASSLMGTVFGNQPQHF. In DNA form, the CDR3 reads TGTGCCAGCAGCTTAATGGGGACAGTCTTTGGCAATCAGCCCCAGCATTTT.

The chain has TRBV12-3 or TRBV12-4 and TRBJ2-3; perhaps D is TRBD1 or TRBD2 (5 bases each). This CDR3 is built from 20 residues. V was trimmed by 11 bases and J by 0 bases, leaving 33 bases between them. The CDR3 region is CASRGLASVSSRSSTDTQYF. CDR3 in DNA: TGTGCCTCAAGGGGTCTAGCCTCCGTTTCTAGCCGGTCTAGCACAGATACGCAGTATTTT.

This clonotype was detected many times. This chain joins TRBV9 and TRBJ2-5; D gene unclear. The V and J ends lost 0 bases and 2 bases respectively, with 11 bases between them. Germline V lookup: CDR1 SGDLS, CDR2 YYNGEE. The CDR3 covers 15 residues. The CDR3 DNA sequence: TGTGCCAGCAGCGTAGAGGACCAGTTACAAGAGACCCAGTACTTC. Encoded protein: CASSVEDQLQETQYF.

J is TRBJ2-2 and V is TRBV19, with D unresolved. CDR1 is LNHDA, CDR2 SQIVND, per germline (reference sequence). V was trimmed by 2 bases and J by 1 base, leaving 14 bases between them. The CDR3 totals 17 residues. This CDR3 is CASSIRPPEQNTGELFF. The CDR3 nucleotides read TGTGCCAGTAGTATAAGACCACCCGAACAGAACACCGGGGAGCTGTTTTTT.

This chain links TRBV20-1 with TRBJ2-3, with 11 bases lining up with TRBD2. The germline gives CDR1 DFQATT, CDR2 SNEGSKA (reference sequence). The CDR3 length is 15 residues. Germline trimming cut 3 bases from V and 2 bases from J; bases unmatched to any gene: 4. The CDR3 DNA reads TGCAGTGCTAGTCTAGCGGGGGGAACCACAGATACGCAGTATTTT. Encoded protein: CSASLAGGTTDTQYF.

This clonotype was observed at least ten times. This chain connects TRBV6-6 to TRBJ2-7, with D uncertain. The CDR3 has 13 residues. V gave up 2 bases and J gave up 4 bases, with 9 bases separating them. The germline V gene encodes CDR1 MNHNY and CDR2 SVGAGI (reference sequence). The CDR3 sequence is CASSYAPRYEQYV. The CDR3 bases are TGTGCCAGCAGTTACGCACCCCGATACGAGCAGTACGTC.

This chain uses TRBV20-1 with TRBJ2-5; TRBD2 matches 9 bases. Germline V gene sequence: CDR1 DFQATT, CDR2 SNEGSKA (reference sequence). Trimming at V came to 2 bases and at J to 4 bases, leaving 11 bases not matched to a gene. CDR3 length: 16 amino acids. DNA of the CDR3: TGCAGTGCTAGACCCTTTAGCGGGGGAGGACCAGAGACCCAGTACTTC. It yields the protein CSARPFSGGGPETQYF.

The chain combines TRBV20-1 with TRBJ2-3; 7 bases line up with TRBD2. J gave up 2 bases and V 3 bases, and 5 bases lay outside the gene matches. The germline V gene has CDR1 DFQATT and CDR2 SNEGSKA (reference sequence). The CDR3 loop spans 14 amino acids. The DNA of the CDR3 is TGCAGTGCTAGTGGGGGGGTTCCCACAGATACGCAGTATTTT. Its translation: CSASGGVPTDTQYF.

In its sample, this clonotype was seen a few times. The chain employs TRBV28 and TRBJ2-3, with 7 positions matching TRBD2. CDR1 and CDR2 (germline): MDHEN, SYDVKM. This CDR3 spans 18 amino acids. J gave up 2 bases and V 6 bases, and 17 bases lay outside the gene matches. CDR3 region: CASRLRVLAAITTDTQYF. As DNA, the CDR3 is TGTGCCAGCAGACTTAGGGTTCTAGCGGCTATCACCACAGATACGCAGTATTTT.

The CDR3 DNA sequence: TGTGCCAGCAGGCCAGGGGGCGCGGACACCGGGGAGCTGTTTTTT. Its protein product is CASRPGGADTGELFF. V usage is TRBV6-1 and J usage is TRBJ2-2, with TRBD1 identical over 8 bases. The CDR3 sequence is 15 residues long. CDR1 is MNHNS, CDR2 SASEGT, per germline. V was clipped by 6 bases and J by 3 bases; unmatched bases: 6.

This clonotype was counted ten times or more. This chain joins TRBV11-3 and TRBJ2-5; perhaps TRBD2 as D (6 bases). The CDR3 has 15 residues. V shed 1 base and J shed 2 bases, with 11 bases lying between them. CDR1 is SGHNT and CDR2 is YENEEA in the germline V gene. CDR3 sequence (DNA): TGTGCCAGCAGCTTAGTCCTGGGACTGCAAGAGACCCAGTACTTC. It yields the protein CASSLVLGLQETQYF. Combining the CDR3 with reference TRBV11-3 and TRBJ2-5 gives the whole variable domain EAGVVQSPRYKIIEKKQPVAFWCNPISGHNTLYWYLQNLGQGPELLIRYENEEAVDDSQLPKDRFSAERLKGVDSTLKIQPAELGDSAVYLCASSLVLGLQETQYFGPGTRLLVL.

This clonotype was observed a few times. CDR3 DNA: TGCAGTGCTAGAGAGCAACTAGCGTCAACAGATACGCAGTATTTT. It encodes CSAREQLASTDTQYF. The J gene is TRBJ2-3, the V gene TRBV20-1, with TRBD2 identical over 7 bases. This CDR3 has 15 residues. Trimming removed 0 bases from V and 3 bases from J; junction bases left unmatched: 6. Germline CDR1 DFQATT, CDR2 SNEGSKA (reference sequence).

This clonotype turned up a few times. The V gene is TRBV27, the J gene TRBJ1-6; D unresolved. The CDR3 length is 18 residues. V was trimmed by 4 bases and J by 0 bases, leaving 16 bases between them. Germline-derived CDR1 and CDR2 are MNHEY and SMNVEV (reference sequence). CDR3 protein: CASSWATGSSSYNSPLHF. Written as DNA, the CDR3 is TGTGCCAGCAGTTGGGCCACGGGATCAAGCTCCTATAATTCACCCCTCCACTTT.